Sequencing of this T cell receptor (beta chain) was carried out in a study of regulatory T cells in long-lasting Graves disease. The TCR beta library used iRepertoire HTBI primers with Arm-PCR amplification of CDR3. TCRdb reprocessed the multiplex PCR reads via MiXCR and lists one record per CDR3 protein. The sample consists of 440,000 or so distinct CDR3 sequences, 15% to 20% of them appearing once. Time point in this sample: newly diagnosed GD, antithyroid drugs for less than 3 months. PBMC-extracted RNA yielded the TCR library. Looked up from germline, CDR1 is MGHRA and CDR2 is YSYEKL. V was pared by 2 bases and J by 1 base, with 3 bases of the junction left unmatched. There are 15 residues in the CDR3. These data are also associated with another study on T cells in Graves' hyperthyroidism and ophthalmopathy.

Sequences were derived from peripheral blood mononuclear cells (PBMCs), sampled at new diagnosis, from a patient treated with antithyroid drugs. The J gene is TRBJ1-2, the V gene TRBV4-1; 8 bases are shared with TRBD1. This TCR derives from a woman aged 30 to 39 with Graves disease. Here the CDR3 reads CASSQMTGVNYGYTF. The CDR3 nucleotides are TGCGCCAGCAGCCAAATGACAGGGGTTAACTATGGCTACACCTTC.